The rows below give T cell receptor beta chains drawn from one sample of a study of blood T cell repertoires in COVID-19. Sequencing was performed with immunoSEQ multiplex PCR; in TCRdb, only in-frame clones are kept and a portion is missing. The sample carries about 320,000 clones, under 95% recorded once. Sequencing used PBMCs or T cells enriched from blood (not recorded which). The origin of the receptors is a man between 60 and 75 years old who had recovered from COVID-19. The CDR3 runs from the conserved cysteine through the conserved F or W. D genes are given only for firm matches. Expanded clones are given a class, and other clones once, few, many or no size at all.

TRBV5-5	-	TRBJ2-3	TRBD1	TGTGCCAGCAGCCCGGACAGGTGGGGAGATACGCAGTATTTT	CASSPDRWGDTQYF
TRBV5-1	once	TRBJ2-1	TRBD2	TGCGCCAGCAGCTACGGGGGGGCATCAAATGAGCAGTTCTTC	CASSYGGASNEQFF
TRBV4-3	-	TRBJ1-5	-	TGCGCCAGCAGCCAAGATCTAAGTAGCAATCAGCCCCAGCATTTT	CASSQDLSSNQPQHF
TRBV12-3/TRBV12-4	-	TRBJ1-2	-	TGTGCCAGCAGACCGGACAGATGTGGCTACACCTTC	CASRPDRCGYTF
TRBV2	-	TRBJ2-2	-	TGTGCCAGAAAGAGGACCGGGGAGCTGTTTTTT	CARKRTGELFF
TRBV19	-	TRBJ1-5	TRBD1	TGTGCCAGTAGTGGCCGGGACAGCGGCAATCAGCCCCAGCATTTT	CASSGRDSGNQPQHF
TRBV6-5	-	TRBJ1-1	TRBD1	TGTGCCAGCAGTCCCCGGACAGGTAGGACTGAAGCTTTCTTT	CASSPRTGRTEAFF
TRBV4-2	-	TRBJ2-7	-	TGTGCCAGCAGCCCTTACGAGGGAGAGATAGCCTACGAGCAGTACTTC	CASSPYEGEIAYEQYF
TRBV5-8	-	TRBJ1-2	TRBD1	TGTGCCAGCAGCTCCATTCGCAGCCTGACAGGGCAATTC	CASSSIRSLTGQF
TRBV14	-	TRBJ2-7	-	TGTGCCAGCAGCGAGTCCTCCCAGCAGTACTTC	CASSESSQQYF
TRBV2	-	TRBJ1-5	TRBD1	TGTGCCAGCAGTGGGACAGGGAATCAGCCCCAGCATTTT	CASSGTGNQPQHF
TRBV3-1/TRBV3-2	once	TRBJ1-1	-	TGTGCCAGCAGGAAGGGGACTGGAGGGAACACTGAAGCTTTCTTT	CASRKGTGGNTEAFF
TRBV7-8	-	TRBJ1-4	TRBD1	TGTGCCAGCAGCAACTTTCCGACAGGGTCGCGTGAAAAACTGTTTTTT	CASSNFPTGSREKLFF
TRBV7-8	-	TRBJ1-5	-	TGTGCCAGCAGCAACAGGGTTTCGGAGCCCCAGCATTTT	CASSNRVSEPQHF
TRBV30	-	TRBJ1-1	TRBD1	TGTGCCTGGAGTTTCGACAGGGACACTGAAGCTTTCTTT	CAWSFDRDTEAFF
TRBV3-1/TRBV3-2	-	TRBJ1-2	TRBD1	TGTGCCAGCAGCCAAGACTGGACAGGTTATTTGGGGAACTATGGCTACACCTTC	CASSQDWTGYLGNYGYTF
TRBV2	once	TRBJ1-2	TRBD1	TGTGCCAGCACCCCCCGACAGGGACGTCCATATGGCTACACCTTC	CASTPRQGRPYGYTF
TRBV3-1/TRBV3-2	-	TRBJ1-4	-	TGTGCCAGCACCTCAGGACGGCAGGGGGAAAAACTGTTTTTT	CASTSGRQGEKLFF
TRBV6-5	-	TRBJ2-5	-	TGTGCCAGCGGGAGGGGGTTCCAAGAGACCCAGTACTTC	CASGRGFQETQYF
TRBV2	-	TRBJ1-5	-	TGTGCCAGCAGTGTAAATTATAGCAATCAGCCCCAGCATTTT	CASSVNYSNQPQHF
TRBV5-4	few	TRBJ2-7	TRBD2	TGTGCCAGCAGGCAGGGACTAACCTACGAGCAGTACTTC	CASRQGLTYEQYF
TRBV7-8	once	TRBJ1-4	TRBD1	TGTGCCAGCAGCTTGACTTCAGGGACAGGGGAAGATGGTGAAAAACTGTTTTTT	CASSLTSGTGEDGEKLFF
TRBV27	-	TRBJ1-2	-	TGTGCCAGCAGCCGAGGTTATGGCTACACCTTC	CASSRGYGYTF
TRBV5-5	-	TRBJ1-4	TRBD1	TGTGCCAGCAGCTTGGTGGCAGGGGGCTATGAAAAACTGTTTTTT	CASSLVAGGYEKLFF
TRBV7-8	-	TRBJ2-1	TRBD2	TGTGCCAGCAGCCCATCCTCGCTAGCGGGAGGAGGCAATGAGCAGTTCTTC	CASSPSSLAGGGNEQFF
TRBV5-1	-	TRBJ2-3	TRBD2	TGCGCCAGCAGCTCCGAGGGAGCGGGAACAGATACGCAGTATTTT	CASSSEGAGTDTQYF
TRBV12-3/TRBV12-4	-	TRBJ2-3	TRBD2	TGTGCCAGCCAGGGCCTAGCGGCAGATACGCAGTATTTT	CASQGLAADTQYF
TRBV30	-	TRBJ2-5	TRBD2	TGTGCCTGGAATAAGCGGGGGGGCCAGGAGACCCAGTACTTC	CAWNKRGGQETQYF
TRBV28	-	TRBJ1-2	-	TGTGCCAGCAGTCAGCAACAGGGAATAGGCGTGTTTGGCTACACCTTC	CASSQQQGIGVFGYTF
TRBV6-6	-	TRBJ1-2	-	TGTGCCAGCAGTTTAGACATTAACTATGGCTACACCTTC	CASSLDINYGYTF
TRBV2	-	TRBJ1-5	-	TGTGCCAGCGTATCAGGATTTAATCAGCCCCAGCATTTT	CASVSGFNQPQHF
TRBV12-3/TRBV12-4	-	TRBJ1-5	-	TGTGCCAGCAGTTTAACTACGAATCAGCCCCAGCATTTT	CASSLTTNQPQHF
TRBV6-5	-	TRBJ2-1	TRBD2	TGTGCCAGCGGGGGAGGGCTGGCCTACAATGAGCAGTTCTTC	CASGGGLAYNEQFF
TRBV5-5	-	TRBJ2-5	TRBD2	TGTGCCAGCAGCTTGGGACTAGCGCGCAATCTAAGGGGGGAGACCCAGTACTTC	CASSLGLARNLRGETQYF
TRBV5-6	-	TRBJ2-7	TRBD1	TGTGCCAGCAGTCGGATCCGGGACAGGGCCTACGAGCAGTACTTC	CASSRIRDRAYEQYF
TRBV5-1	-	TRBJ1-1	-	TGCGCCAGCAGCTTGCGTACAGAAATAACCACTGAAGCTTTCTTT	CASSLRTEITTEAFF
TRBV5-4	-	TRBJ2-3	-	TGTGCCAGCAGCTTGTCTACATACCGACAGGTAGATACGCAGTATTTT	CASSLSTYRQVDTQYF
TRBV18	once	TRBJ2-1	-	TGTGCCAGCTCACCACCGGGGGGGGCTTACAATGAGCAGTTCTTC	CASSPPGGAYNEQFF
TRBV19	-	TRBJ1-6	-	TGTGCCAGTAGGGGAGAAGAATCACCCCTCCACTTT	CASRGEESPLHF
TRBV6-1	-	TRBJ1-5	-	TGTGCCAGCAGTGAAACCGTGGTGGCTCAGCCCCAGCATTTT	CASSETVVAQPQHF
TRBV2	-	TRBJ1-3	-	TGTGCCAGACAATCCGGGGTAAACTCTGGAAACACCATATATTTT	CARQSGVNSGNTIYF
TRBV7-3	-	TRBJ2-1	-	TGTGCCAGCAGCTTAATTCTTGGGGGGGCCCCTGAGCAGTTCTTC	CASSLILGGAPEQFF
TRBV18	-	TRBJ1-5	TRBD1	TGTGCCAGCTCAGGAGGGACAGGGGTTGGTCAGCCCCAGCATTTT	CASSGGTGVGQPQHF
TRBV6-1	-	TRBJ1-5	-	TGTGCCAGCAGTGAACTTAGCAATCAGCCCCAGCATTTT	CASSELSNQPQHF
TRBV6-1	-	TRBJ1-1	-	TGTGCCAGCAGTGAACTCTCTGAGAGTGAAGCTTTCTTT	CASSELSESEAFF
TRBV4-1	-	TRBJ2-3	-	TGCGCCAGCAGCCCGCGGATGGATACGCAGTATTTT	CASSPRMDTQYF
TRBV12-3/TRBV12-4	-	TRBJ1-5	TRBD1	TGTGCCAGCAGACAGGGGGTAGGACAGCCCCAGCATTTT	CASRQGVGQPQHF
TRBV10-3	-	TRBJ1-5	-	TGTGCCACCCAAAACAGGGGCAATCAGCCCCAGCATTTT	CATQNRGNQPQHF
TRBV3-1/TRBV3-2	once	TRBJ2-2	-	TGTGCCAGCAGCCCCGACAGCTTGAACACCGGGGAGCTGTTTTTT	CASSPDSLNTGELFF
TRBV12-3/TRBV12-4	-	TRBJ1-3	-	TGTGCCAGCAGTCAGGTCCATGGAAACACCATATATTTT	CASSQVHGNTIYF
TRBV7-9	-	TRBJ1-6	TRBD1	TGTGCCAGCAGCTCGGACAGGGCTTATAATTCACCCCTCCACTTT	CASSSDRAYNSPLHF
TRBV3-1/TRBV3-2	once	TRBJ2-7	-	TGTGCCAGCAGTCTCGGATATTTTTTGCGGGGGCGTCAGGACGAGCAGTACTTC	CASSLGYFLRGRQDEQYF
TRBV18	once	TRBJ1-1	-	TGTGCCAGCTCACCACCACTGCGTGATGCTTTCTTT	CASSPPLRDAFF
TRBV2	-	TRBJ2-5	TRBD1	TGTGCCAGCAGAGCGACAGGGGCGAAGACCCAGTACTTC	CASRATGAKTQYF
TRBV7-6	-	TRBJ2-2	-	TGTGCCAGCAGCTCCTGGTCGGAGGGGGCTCGGGAGCTGTTTTTT	CASSSWSEGARELFF
TRBV19	few	TRBJ1-2	-	TGTGCCAGTAGTACCGGGGACACCCTCTATGGCTACACCTTC	CASSTGDTLYGYTF
TRBV7-2	-	TRBJ2-1	-	TGTGCCAGCAGCTTAGTTGGAGGGTACAATGAGCAGTTCTTC	CASSLVGGYNEQFF
TRBV9	-	TRBJ2-7	-	TGTGCCAGCAGTCAGACCCCAGGCTACGAGCAGTACTTC	CASSQTPGYEQYF
TRBV10-2	-	TRBJ2-2	TRBD2	TGCGCCAGCAGTACCCTAGCGGGAGGCTTAAACACCGGGGAGCTGTTTTTT	CASSTLAGGLNTGELFF
TRBV24-1	-	TRBJ2-1	-	TGTGCCACCAGTGGCGAAAATACCCAGTTCTTC	CATSGENTQFF